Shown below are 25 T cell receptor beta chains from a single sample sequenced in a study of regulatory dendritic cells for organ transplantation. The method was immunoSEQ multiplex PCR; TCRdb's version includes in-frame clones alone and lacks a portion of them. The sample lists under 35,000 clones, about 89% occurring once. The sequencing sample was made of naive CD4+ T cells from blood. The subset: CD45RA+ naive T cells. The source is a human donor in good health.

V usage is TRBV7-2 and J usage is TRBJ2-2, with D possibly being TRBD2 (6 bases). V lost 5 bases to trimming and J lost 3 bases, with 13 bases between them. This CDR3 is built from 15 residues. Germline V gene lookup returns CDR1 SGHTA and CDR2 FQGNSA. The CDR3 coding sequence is TGTGCCAGCAGCGTTAGCGGAACCTACACCGGGGAGCTGTTTTTT. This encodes CASSVSGTYTGELFF.

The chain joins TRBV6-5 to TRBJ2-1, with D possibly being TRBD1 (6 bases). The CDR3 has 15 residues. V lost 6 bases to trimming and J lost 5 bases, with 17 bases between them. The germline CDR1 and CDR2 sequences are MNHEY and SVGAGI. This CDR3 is CASSSDRLIDNEQFF. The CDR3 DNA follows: TGTGCCAGCAGCTCAGACAGGTTGATCGACAATGAGCAGTTCTTC.

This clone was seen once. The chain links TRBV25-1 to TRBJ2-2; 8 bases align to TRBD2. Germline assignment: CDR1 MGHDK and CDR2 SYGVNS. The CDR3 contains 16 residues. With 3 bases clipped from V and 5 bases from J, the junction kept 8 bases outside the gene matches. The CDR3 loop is CASSDGTSGRTGELFF. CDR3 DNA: TGTGCCAGCAGTGACGGGACTAGTGGTCGGACCGGGGAGCTGTTTTTT.

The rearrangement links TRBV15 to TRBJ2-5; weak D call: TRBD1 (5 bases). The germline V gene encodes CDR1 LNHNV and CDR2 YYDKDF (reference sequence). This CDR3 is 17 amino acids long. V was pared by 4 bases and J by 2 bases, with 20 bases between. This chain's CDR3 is CATSTRGDAIVQETQYF. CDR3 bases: TGTGCCACCAGCACAAGGGGCGACGCGATAGTACAAGAGACCCAGTACTTC.

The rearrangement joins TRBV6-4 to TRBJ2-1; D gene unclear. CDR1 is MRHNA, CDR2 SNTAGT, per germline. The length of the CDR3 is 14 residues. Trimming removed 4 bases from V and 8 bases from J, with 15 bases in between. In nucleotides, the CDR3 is TGTGCCAGCAGTGCCTCATTAGCAGTCGATGAGCAGTTCTTC. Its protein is CASSASLAVDEQFF.

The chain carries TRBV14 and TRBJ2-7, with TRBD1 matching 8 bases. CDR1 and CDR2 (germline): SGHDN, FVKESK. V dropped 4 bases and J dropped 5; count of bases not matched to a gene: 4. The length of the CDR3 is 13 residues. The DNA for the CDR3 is TGTGCCAGCAGCCCGGACAGGGTCCACGAGCAGTACTTC. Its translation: CASSPDRVHEQYF.

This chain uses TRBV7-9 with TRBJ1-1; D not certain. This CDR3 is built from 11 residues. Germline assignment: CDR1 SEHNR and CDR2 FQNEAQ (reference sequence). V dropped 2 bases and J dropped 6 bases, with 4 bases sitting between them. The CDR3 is CASSLFPEAFF. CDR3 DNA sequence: TGTGCCAGCAGCTTATTCCCTGAAGCTTTCTTT. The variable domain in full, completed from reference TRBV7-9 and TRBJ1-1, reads DTGVSQNPRHKITKRGQNVTFRCDPISEHNRLYWYRQTLGQGPEFLTYFQNEAQLEKSRLLSDRFSAERPKGSFSTLEIQRTEQGDSAMYLCASSLFPEAFFGQGTRLTVV.

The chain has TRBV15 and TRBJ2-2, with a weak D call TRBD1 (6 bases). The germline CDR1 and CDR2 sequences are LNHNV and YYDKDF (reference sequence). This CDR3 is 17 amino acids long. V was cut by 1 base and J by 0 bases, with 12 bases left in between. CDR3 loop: CATSRVWTDSNTGELFF. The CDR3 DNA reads TGTGCCACCAGCAGAGTCTGGACAGATTCGAACACCGGGGAGCTGTTTTTT.

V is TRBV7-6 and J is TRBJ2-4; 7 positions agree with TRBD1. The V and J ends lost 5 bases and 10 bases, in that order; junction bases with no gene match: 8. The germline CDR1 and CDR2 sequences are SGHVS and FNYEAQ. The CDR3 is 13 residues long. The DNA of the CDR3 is TGTGCCAGCAGCCCGACGGGACAGTCTATTCAGTACTTC. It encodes CASSPTGQSIQYF.

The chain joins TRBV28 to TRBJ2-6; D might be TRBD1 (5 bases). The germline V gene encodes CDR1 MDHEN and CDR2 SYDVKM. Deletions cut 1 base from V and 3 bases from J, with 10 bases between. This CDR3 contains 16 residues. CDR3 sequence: CASSLLGERGANVLTF. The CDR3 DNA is TGTGCCAGCAGTTTATTAGGGGAACGTGGGGCCAACGTCCTGACTTTC.

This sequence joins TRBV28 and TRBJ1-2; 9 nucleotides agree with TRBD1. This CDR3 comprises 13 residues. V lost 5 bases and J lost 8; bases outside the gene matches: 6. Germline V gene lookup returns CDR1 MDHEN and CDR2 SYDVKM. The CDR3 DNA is TGTGCCAGCAGTCCGGGACAGGGTGAGGGCTACACCTTC. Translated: CASSPGQGEGYTF.

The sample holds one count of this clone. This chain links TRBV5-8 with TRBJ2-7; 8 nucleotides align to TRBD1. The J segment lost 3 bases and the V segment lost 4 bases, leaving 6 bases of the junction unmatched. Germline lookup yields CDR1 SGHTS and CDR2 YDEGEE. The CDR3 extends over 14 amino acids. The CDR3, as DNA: TGTGCCAGCAGCGTAACCGGGACAGGCTACGAGCAGTACTTC. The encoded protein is CASSVTGTGYEQYF. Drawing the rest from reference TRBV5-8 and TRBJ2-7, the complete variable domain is EAGVTQSPTHLIKTRGQQATLRCSPISGHTSVYWYQQALGLGLQFLLWYDEGEERNRGNFPPRFSGRQFPNYSSELNVNALELEDSALYLCASSVTGTGYEQYFGPGTRLTVT.

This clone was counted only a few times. The CDR3 DNA reads TGTGCCAGCAGTTACCGGACATCAAGGGATTCACCCCTCCACTTT. Translated, it gives CASSYRTSRDSPLHF. V and J are TRBV6-6 and TRBJ1-6; a weak D match, TRBD1 (5 bases). V shed 2 bases and J shed 8 bases, with 13 bases lying between them. The CDR3 sequence is 15 residues long. The germline V gene has CDR1 MNHNY and CDR2 SVGAGI (reference sequence).

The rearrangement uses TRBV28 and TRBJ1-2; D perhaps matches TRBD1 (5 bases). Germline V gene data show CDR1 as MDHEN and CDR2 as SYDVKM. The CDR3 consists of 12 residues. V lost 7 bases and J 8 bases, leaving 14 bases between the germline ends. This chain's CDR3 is CASTASGEGYTF. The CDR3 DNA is TGTGCCAGCACCGCCTCGGGGGAGGGCTACACCTTC.

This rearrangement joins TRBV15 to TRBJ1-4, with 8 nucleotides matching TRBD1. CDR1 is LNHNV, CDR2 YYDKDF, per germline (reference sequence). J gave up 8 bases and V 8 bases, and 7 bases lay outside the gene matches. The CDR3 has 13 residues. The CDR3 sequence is CATSARGLEKLFF. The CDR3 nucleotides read TGTGCCACCTCGGCCAGGGGGCTCGAAAAACTGTTTTTT.

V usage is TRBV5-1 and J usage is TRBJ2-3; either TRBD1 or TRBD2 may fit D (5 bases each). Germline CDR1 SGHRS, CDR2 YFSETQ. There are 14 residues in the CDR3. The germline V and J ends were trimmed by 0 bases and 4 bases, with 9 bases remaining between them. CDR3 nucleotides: TGCGCCAGCAGCTTGGGGGACCCATCAGATACGCAGTATTTT. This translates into CASSLGDPSDTQYF.

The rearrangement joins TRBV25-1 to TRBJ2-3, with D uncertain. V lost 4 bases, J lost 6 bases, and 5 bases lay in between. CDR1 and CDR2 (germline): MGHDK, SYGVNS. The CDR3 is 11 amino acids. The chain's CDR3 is CASSVGDTQYF. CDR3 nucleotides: TGTGCCAGCAGTGTAGGGGATACGCAGTATTTT.

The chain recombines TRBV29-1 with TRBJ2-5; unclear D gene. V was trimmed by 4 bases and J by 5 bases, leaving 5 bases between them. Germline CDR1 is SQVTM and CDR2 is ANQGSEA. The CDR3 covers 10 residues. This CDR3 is CSVGSETQYF. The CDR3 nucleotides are TGCAGCGTTGGGTCTGAGACCCAGTACTTC. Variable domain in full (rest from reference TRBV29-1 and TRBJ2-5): SAVISQKPSRDICQRGTSLTIQCQVDSQVTMMFWYRQQPGQSLTLIATANQGSEATYESGFVIDKFPISRPNLTFSTLTVSNMSPEDSSIYLCSVGSETQYFGPGTRLLVL.

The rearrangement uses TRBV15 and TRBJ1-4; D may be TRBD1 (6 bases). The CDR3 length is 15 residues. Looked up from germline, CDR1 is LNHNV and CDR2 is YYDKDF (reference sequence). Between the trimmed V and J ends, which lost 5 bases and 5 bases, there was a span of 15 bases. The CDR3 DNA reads TGTGCCACCAGCCCGGGGACAAAAGGAAATGAAAAACTGTTTTTT. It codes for CATSPGTKGNEKLFF. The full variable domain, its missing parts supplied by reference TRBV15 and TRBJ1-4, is DAMVIQNPRYQVTQFGKPVTLSCSQTLNHNVMYWYQQKSSQAPKLLFHYYDKDFNNEADTPDNFQSRRPNTSFCFLDIRSPGLGDTAMYLCATSPGTKGNEKLFFGSGTQLSVL.

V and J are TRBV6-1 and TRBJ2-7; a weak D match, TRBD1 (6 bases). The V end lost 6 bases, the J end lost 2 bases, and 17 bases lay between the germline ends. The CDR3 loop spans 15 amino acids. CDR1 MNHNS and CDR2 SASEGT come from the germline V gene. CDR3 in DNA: TGTGCCAGCAGCGCGTTCCCAGGGGCCCCCTACGAGCAGTACTTC. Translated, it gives CASSAFPGAPYEQYF.

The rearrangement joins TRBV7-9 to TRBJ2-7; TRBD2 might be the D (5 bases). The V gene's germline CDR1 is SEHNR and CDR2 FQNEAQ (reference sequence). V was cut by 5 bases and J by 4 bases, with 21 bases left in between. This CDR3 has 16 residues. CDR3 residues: CASSDPPSTGRYEQYF. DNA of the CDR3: TGTGCCAGCAGCGATCCCCCTAGCACGGGCCGTTACGAGCAGTACTTC.

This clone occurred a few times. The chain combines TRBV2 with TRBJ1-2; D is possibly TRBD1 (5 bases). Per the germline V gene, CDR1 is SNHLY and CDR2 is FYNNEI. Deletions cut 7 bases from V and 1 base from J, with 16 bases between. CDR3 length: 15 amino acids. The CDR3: CASKPTGSVNYGYTF. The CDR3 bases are TGTGCCAGCAAACCCACAGGATCTGTTAACTATGGCTACACCTTC.

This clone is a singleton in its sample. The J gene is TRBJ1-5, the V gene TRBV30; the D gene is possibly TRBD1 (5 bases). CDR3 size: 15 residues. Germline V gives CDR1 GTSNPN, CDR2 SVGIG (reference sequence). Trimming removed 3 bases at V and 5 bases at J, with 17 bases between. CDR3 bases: TGTGCCTGGAGGGGCGGCGGGACGCAGTATCAGCCCCAGCATTTT. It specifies CAWRGGGTQYQPQHF.

In DNA form, the CDR3 reads TGTGCCATCAGTGATGGGGGGACGGATCATTATGGCTACACCTTC. It yields the protein CAISDGGTDHYGYTF. The V gene is TRBV10-3, the J gene TRBJ1-2; a possible D gene is TRBD1 (5 bases). In germline, CDR1 is ENHRY, CDR2 SYGVKD. The CDR3 has 15 residues. The V end lost 3 bases, the J end lost 5 bases, and 16 bases lay between the germline ends.

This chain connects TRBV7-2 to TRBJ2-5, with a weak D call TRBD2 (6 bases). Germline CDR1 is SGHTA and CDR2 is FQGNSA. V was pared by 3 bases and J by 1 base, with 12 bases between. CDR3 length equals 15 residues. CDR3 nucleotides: TGTGCCAGCAGCTTTGGGATGGGGGGCCAAGAGACCCAGTACTTC. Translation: CASSFGMGGQETQYF.